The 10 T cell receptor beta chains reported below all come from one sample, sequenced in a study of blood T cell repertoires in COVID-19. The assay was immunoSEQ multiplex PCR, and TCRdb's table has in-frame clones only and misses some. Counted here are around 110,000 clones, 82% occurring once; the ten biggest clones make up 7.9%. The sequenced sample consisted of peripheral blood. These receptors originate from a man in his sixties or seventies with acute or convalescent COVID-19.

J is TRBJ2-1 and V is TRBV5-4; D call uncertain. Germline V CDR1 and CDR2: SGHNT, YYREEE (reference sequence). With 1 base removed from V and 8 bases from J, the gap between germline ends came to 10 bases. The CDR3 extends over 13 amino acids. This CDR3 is CASSLTVPDEQFF. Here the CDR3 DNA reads TGTGCCAGCAGCTTGACCGTACCGGATGAGCAGTTCTTC.

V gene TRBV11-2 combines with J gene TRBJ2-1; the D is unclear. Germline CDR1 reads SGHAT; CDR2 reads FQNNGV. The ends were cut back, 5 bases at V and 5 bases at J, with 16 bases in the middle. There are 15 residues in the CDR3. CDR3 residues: CASSPQVGFNNEQFF. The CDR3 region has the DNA TGTGCCAGCAGCCCACAAGTCGGGTTCAACAATGAGCAGTTCTTC.

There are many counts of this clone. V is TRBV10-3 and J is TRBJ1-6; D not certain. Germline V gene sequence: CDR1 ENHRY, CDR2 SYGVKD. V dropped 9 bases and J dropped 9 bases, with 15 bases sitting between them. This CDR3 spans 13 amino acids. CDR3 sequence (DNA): TGTGCCATTGCCCGGGAGGGCGGTTCACCCCTCCACTTT. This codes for CAIAREGGSPLHF.

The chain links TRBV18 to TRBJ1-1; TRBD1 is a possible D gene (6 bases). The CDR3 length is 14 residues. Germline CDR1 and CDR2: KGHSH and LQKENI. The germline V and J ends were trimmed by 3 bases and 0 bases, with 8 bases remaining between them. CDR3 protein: CASSPDSLNTEAFF. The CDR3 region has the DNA TGTGCCAGCTCACCGGACAGCCTGAACACTGAAGCTTTCTTT.

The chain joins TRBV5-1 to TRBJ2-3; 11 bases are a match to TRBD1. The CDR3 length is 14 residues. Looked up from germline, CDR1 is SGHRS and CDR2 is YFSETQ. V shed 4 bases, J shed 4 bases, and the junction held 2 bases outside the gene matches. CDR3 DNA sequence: TGCGCCAGCAGCATGGGACAGGGGGCAGATACGCAGTATTTT. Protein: CASSMGQGADTQYF.

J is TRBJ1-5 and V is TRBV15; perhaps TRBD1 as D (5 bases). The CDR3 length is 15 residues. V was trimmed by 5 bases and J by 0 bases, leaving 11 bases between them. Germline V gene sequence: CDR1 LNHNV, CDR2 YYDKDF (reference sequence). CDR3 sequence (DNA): TGTGCCACCAGCCAAGGGGTTTATAGCAATCAGCCCCAGCATTTT. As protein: CATSQGVYSNQPQHF. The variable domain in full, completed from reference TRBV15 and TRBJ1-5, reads DAMVIQNPRYQVTQFGKPVTLSCSQTLNHNVMYWYQQKSSQAPKLLFHYYDKDFNNEADTPDNFQSRRPNTSFCFLDIRSPGLGDTAMYLCATSQGVYSNQPQHFGDGTRLSIL.

The CDR3 DNA follows: TGTGCCAGCAAAAGTGTTGGGCATGAGCAGTTCTTC. Its translation: CASKSVGHEQFF. The chain couples TRBV9 to TRBJ2-1; D is uncertain. The CDR3 is made up of 12 amino acids. Per germline, CDR1 SGDLS and CDR2 YYNGEE. Trimming took 6 bases from V and 8 from J, leaving 12 bases between them.

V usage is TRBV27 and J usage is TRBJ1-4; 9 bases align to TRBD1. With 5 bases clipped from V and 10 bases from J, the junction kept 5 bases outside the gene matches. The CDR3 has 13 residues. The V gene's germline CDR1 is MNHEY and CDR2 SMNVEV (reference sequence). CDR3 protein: CASSLRQGGKLFF. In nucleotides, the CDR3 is TGTGCCAGCAGTCTAAGACAGGGGGGAAAACTGTTTTTT.

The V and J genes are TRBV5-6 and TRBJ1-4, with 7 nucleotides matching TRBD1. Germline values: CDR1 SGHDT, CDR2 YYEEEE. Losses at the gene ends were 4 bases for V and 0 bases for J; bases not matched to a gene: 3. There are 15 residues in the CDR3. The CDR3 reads CASSGQGATNEKLFF. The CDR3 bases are TGTGCCAGCAGCGGCCAGGGGGCAACTAATGAAAAACTGTTTTTT.

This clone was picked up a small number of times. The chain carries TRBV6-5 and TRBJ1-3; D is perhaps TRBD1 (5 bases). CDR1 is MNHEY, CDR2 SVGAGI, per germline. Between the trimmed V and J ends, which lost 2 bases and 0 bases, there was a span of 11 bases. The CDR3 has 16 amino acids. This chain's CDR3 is CASSYDSWSSGNTIYF. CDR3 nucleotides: TGTGCCAGCAGTTACGACAGTTGGAGCTCTGGAAACACCATATATTTT.